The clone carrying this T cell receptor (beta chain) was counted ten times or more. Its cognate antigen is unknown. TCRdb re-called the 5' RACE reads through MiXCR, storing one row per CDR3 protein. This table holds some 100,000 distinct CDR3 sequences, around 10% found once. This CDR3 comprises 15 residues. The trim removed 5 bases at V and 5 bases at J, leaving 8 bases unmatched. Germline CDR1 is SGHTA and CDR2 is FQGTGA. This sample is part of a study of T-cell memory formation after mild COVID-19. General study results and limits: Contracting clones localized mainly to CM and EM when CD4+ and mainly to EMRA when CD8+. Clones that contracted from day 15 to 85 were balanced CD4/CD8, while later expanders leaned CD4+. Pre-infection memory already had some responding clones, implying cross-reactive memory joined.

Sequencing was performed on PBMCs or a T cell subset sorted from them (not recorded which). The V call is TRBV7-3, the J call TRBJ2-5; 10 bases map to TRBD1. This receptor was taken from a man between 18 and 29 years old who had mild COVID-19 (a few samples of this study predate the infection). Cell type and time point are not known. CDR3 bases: TGTGCCAGCAGCGCGGGACAGGGGACAATTGAGACCCAGTACTTC. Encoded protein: CASSAGQGTIETQYF.